A selection of T cell receptor beta chains follows, all from one sample in a study of glioma-infiltrating T cells. Using its own MiXCR run on the multiplex PCR reads, TCRdb lists one record per CDR3 protein. Of about 180,000 distinct CDR3 sequences listed, around 40% are singletons. Source material: glioma tissue, nonneoplastic brain tissue, or PBMCs (not recorded which). Receptors were obtained from a human donor with low-grade glioma or glioblastoma, undergoing nonglioma brain surgery, or in good health (not recorded which). The CDR3 runs from the conserved cysteine through the conserved F or W. D genes are given only for firm matches. Clone size is stated in some rows and not others, as once, few, many or a class when expanded.

V gene: TRBV12-3/TRBV12-4; D gene: TRBD1; clone size: few; J gene: TRBJ2-1; CDR3 DNA: TGTGCCAGCAGTTACCACGGGACAGGGTACAATGAGCAGTTCTTC; CDR3 protein: CASSYHGTGYNEQFF
V gene: TRBV6-1; D gene: TRBD1; clone size: few; J gene: TRBJ1-2; CDR3 DNA: TGTGCCAGCAGCCAGTCCGGACAGGGGCTTGTTGATGGCTACACCTTC; CDR3 protein: CASSQSGQGLVDGYTF
V gene: TRBV10-3; D gene: NA; clone size: NA; J gene: TRBJ2-3; CDR3 DNA: TGTGCCATCAGTGCACACATCTTAGGTCGTAGCACAGATACGCAGTATTTT; CDR3 protein: CAISAHILGRSTDTQYF
V gene: TRBV7-9; D gene: TRBD2; clone size: few; J gene: TRBJ2-1; CDR3 DNA: TGTGCCAGCAGCCGAACCGGGACTAGCAATGAGCAGTTCTTC; CDR3 protein: CASSRTGTSNEQFF
V gene: TRBV7-2; D gene: NA; clone size: NA; J gene: TRBJ1-5; CDR3 DNA: TGTGCCAGCAGCTTACGGACAATGGAGGATCAGCCCCAGCATTTT; CDR3 protein: CASSLRTMEDQPQHF
V gene: TRBV24-1; D gene: NA; clone size: many; J gene: TRBJ2-2; CDR3 DNA: TGTGCCACCAGTGCCAGAACGAACACCGGGGAGCTGTTTTTT; CDR3 protein: CATSARTNTGELFF
V gene: TRBV14; D gene: NA; clone size: many; J gene: TRBJ1-1; CDR3 DNA: TGTGCCAGCAGCCAAATTAGTCTCACTTCCACTGAAGCTTTCTTT; CDR3 protein: CASSQISLTSTEAFF
V gene: TRBV3-1; D gene: NA; clone size: NA; J gene: TRBJ1-1; CDR3 DNA: TGTGCCAGCAGCCAAGTAGTGAACACTGAAGCTTTCTTT; CDR3 protein: CASSQVVNTEAFF
V gene: TRBV20-1; D gene: TRBD2; clone size: many; J gene: TRBJ2-7; CDR3 DNA: TGCAGTGCTATGGGATTAGCGGGAGGGCATCAGTACGAGCAGTACTTC; CDR3 protein: CSAMGLAGGHQYEQYF
V gene: TRBV10-3; D gene: TRBD1; clone size: few; J gene: TRBJ2-3; CDR3 DNA: TGTGCCATCTCCTTGGACAGGGGTGACACAGATACGCAGTATTTT; CDR3 protein: CAISLDRGDTDTQYF
V gene: TRBV28; D gene: NA; clone size: many; J gene: TRBJ2-1; CDR3 DNA: TGTGCCAGCAGTTTATCAGGGTACGGTGAGCAGTTCTTC; CDR3 protein: CASSLSGYGEQFF
V gene: TRBV3-1; D gene: NA; clone size: NA; J gene: TRBJ2-3; CDR3 DNA: TGTGCCAGCAGCCAAGATTTTCAGGCGGGAAAAGGAGATACGCAGTATTTT; CDR3 protein: CASSQDFQAGKGDTQYF
V gene: TRBV20-1; D gene: NA; clone size: many; J gene: TRBJ2-7; CDR3 DNA: TGCAGTGCCCTGGTCGGCACGACCTACGAGCAGTACTTC; CDR3 protein: CSALVGTTYEQYF
V gene: TRBV20-1; D gene: NA; clone size: NA; J gene: TRBJ1-1; CDR3 DNA: TGCAGTTCTAGAGTGCCGGGGATTACTGAAGCTTTCTTT; CDR3 protein: CSSRVPGITEAFF